What follows is one TCR beta chain and its context. The antigen remains undetermined. These data originate in a study of blood T cells in healthy people across ages. PCR was performed a second time for about 6 to 12 cycles using a sample-barcoded 5' primer and a J-beta primer mix. Every sample returned 3 million or more CDR3-containing paired-end reads. TCRdb used MiXCR to reprocess the 5' RACE reads, holding one entry per CDR3 protein. The sample includes around 940,000 distinct CDR3 sequences, roughly 47% of them seen just once. Overall study findings and caveats: The long-lived group displayed more naive CD4+ cells, plus higher diversity, than the aged donors did. Diversity figures based on one million T cells were deemed too low.

The germline CDR1 and CDR2 sequences are MNHEY and SMNVEV (reference sequence). The CDR3 has 14 residues. J gave up 9 bases and V 2 bases, and 4 bases lay outside the gene matches. Total RNA amounts of at least 6 micrograms were extracted per sample. The chain couples TRBV27 to TRBJ2-1, with TRBD1 matching over 10 bases. Material for sequencing was blood. This receptor was obtained from a woman aged 55-69 years in good health. CDR3 sequence (DNA): TGTGCCAGCAGTTTAAGGACAGGGGGTTTTGAGCAGTTCTTC. It specifies CASSLRTGGFEQFF.